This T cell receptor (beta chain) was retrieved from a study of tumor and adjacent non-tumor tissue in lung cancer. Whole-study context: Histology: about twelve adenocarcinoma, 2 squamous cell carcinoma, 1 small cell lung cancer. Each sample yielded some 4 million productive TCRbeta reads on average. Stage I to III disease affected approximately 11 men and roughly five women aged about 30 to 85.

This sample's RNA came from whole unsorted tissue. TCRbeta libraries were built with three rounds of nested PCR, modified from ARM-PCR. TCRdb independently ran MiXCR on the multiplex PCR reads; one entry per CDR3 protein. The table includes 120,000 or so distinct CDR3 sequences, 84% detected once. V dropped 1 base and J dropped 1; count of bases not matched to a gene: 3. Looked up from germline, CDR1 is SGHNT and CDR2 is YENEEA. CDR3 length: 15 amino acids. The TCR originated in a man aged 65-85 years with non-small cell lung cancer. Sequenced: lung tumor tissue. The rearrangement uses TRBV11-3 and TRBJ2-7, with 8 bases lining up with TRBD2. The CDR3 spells CASSLGVAGSYEQYF. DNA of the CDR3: TGTGCCAGCAGCTTAGGAGTAGCGGGGTCCTACGAGCAGTACTTC.